Here is one TCR beta chain with its context. Some clones are missing from TCRdb's copy, which holds only in-frame ones; the method was immunoSEQ multiplex PCR. The sample shows about 430,000 clones, approximately 90% of them seen only once. Trimming at V came to 8 bases and at J to 8 bases, leaving 15 bases not matched to a gene. The CDR3 length is 16 residues. Germline CDR1 reads LNHDA; CDR2 reads SQIVND (reference sequence). This record belongs to a study of blood T cell repertoires in COVID-19. Participants spanned ages about 18 to 100 years and resided in around 25 US areas. Participants' own reports of clinical history determined their cohort assignment. Among Cohort 3 donors, those recovered had two negative PCRs, clearance, or symptom resolution.

The source of this sequence is a man aged 25 to 45 who had recovered from COVID-19. The chain employs TRBV19 and TRBJ1-4, with 9 bases matching TRBD1. The sequencing sample was made of PBMCs or T cells enriched from blood (not recorded which). The CDR3 protein is CASQAPAGTGSEKLFF. The DNA of the CDR3 is TGTGCCAGTCAGGCGCCGGCCGGGACAGGGAGCGAAAAACTGTTTTTT.